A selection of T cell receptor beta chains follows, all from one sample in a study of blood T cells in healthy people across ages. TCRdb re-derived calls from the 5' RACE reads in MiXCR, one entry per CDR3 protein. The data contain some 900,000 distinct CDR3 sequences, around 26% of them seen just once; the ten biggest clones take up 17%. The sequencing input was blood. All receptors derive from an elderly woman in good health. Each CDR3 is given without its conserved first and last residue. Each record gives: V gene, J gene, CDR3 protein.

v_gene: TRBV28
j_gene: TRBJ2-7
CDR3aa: ASSQGKETRY

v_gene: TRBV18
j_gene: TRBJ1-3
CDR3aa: ASSPQEGSGNTIY

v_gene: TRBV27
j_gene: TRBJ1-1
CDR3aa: ASSPLEARTRNTEAF

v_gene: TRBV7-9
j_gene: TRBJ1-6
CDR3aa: ASSLQTGSPLH

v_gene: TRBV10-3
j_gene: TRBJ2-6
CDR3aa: AISESTPTASGANVLT

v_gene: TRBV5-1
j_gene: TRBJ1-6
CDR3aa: ASSTGTTDSPLH

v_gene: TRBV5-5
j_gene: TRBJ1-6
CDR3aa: ASSLLGGNNSPLH

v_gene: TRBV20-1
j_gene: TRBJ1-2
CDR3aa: SARDSGTGVYGYT

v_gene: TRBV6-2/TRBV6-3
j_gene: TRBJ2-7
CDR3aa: ASIRGPNSYEQY

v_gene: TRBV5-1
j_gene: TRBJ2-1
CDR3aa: ASSRDGLADNEQF

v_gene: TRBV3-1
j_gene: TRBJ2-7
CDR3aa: ASSQIDEQY

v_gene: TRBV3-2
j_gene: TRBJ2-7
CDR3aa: ARDRDRVDEQY

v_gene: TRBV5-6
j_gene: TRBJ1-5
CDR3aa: ASNSDRVQPQH

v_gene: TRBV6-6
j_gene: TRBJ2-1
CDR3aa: ASSYMDSSYNEQF

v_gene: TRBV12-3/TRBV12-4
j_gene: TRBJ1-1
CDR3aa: ASSSTGGVEAF

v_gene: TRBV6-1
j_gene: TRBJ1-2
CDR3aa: ASREGLGNYGYT

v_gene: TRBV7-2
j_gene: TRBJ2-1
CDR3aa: ASSLVGWTSGGADNEQF

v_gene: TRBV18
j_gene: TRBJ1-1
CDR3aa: ASSPNSPPGGSEAF

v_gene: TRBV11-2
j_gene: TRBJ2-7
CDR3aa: ASGFSEVRGYEQY

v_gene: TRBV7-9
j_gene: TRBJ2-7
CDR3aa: ASSQQGAIGEQY

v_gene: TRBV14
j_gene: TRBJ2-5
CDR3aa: ASSQGGTPQETQY

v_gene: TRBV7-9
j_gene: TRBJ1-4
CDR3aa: ASSLGPGLLGEKLF

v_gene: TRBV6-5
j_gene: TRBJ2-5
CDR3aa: ASSTRRDQY

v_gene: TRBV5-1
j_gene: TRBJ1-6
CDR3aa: ASSHGGGGNDSPLH

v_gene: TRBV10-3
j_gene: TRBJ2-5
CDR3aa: AISLGGGRETQY

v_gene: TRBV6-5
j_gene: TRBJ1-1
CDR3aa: ASSYRNRAGGTEAF

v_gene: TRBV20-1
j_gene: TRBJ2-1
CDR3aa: SARTGPYNEQF

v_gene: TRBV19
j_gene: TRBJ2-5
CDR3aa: ASTNGQRETQY

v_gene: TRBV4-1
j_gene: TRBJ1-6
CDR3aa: ASSQGLGGANSPLH

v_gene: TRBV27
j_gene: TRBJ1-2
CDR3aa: ASSLRGIGGYT

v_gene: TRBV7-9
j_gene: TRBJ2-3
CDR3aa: ASSPKGAGVKDTQY

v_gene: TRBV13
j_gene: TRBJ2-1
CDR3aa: ASSLSVSDNEQF

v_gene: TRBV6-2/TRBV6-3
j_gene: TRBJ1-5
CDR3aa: ASSFPGRSNQPQH

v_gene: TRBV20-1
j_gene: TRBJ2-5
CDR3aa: SARWDRVTETQY

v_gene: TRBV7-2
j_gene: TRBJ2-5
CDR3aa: ASSFAGARETQY

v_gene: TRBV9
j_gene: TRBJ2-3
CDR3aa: ASSVAGGHNTDTQY

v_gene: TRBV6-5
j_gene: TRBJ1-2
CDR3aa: ASSFGGLSAGYT